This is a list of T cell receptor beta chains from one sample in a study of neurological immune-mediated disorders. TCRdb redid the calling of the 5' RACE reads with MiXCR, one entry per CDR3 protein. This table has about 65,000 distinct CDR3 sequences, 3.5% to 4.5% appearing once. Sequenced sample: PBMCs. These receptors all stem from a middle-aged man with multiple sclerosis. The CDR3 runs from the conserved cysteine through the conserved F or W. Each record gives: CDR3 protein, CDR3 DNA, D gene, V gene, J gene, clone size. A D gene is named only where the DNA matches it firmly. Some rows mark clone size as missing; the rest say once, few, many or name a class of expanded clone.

CDR3: CATSNALGVSNQPQHF; DNA: TGTGCCACCAGCAACGCACTGGGGGTGAGCAATCAGCCCCAGCATTTT; D: .; V: TRBV15; J: TRBJ1-5; size: many
CDR3: CASSLSLGPGGYTF; DNA: TGTGCCAGCAGCTTAAGCTTAGGACCCGGGGGCTACACCTTC; D: .; V: TRBV7-9; J: TRBJ1-2; size: many
CDR3: CSVSGGLLDEQFF; DNA: TGCAGCGTTAGCGGGGGGCTCTTAGATGAGCAGTTCTTC; D: TRBD2; V: TRBV29-1; J: TRBJ2-1; size: many
CDR3: CASSLEQFTEAFF; DNA: TGCGCCAGCAGCTTGGAACAATTCACTGAAGCTTTCTTT; D: .; V: TRBV5-1; J: TRBJ1-1; size: many
CDR3: CASSADRVRGSGANVPTF; DNA: TGTGCCAGCAGCGCAGACAGGGTCCGAGGCTCTGGGGCCAACGTCCCGACTTTC; D: TRBD1; V: TRBV2; J: TRBJ2-6; size: .
CDR3: CSASTGQGVFRPQHF; DNA: TGCAGTGCTAGCACGGGACAGGGCGTTTTTCGGCCCCAGCATTTT; D: TRBD1; V: TRBV20-1; J: TRBJ1-5; size: many
CDR3: CASSPVGSGRGDNEQFF; DNA: TGTGCCAGCAGCCCCGTAGGGTCTGGCAGGGGGGACAATGAGCAGTTCTTC; D: .; V: TRBV11-3; J: TRBJ2-1; size: .
CDR3: CASSSGQLAKNIQYF; DNA: TGTGCCAGCAGTTCGGGACAGTTGGCCAAAAACATTCAGTACTTC; D: TRBD1; V: TRBV6-5; J: TRBJ2-4; size: many
CDR3: CASSSGTGRDTQYF; DNA: TGTGCCAGCAGCTCTGGGACAGGGAGGGATACGCAGTATTTT; D: TRBD1; V: TRBV7-6; J: TRBJ2-3; size: many
CDR3: CASSSILAGGRGVEETQYF; DNA: TGTGCCAGCAGCTCCATACTAGCGGGGGGTCGGGGTGTGGAGGAGACCCAGTACTTC; D: TRBD2; V: TRBV7-9; J: TRBJ2-5; size: many
CDR3: CSVTGGDGGNQPQHF; DNA: TGCAGCGTCACTGGCGGGGACGGTGGCAATCAGCCCCAGCATTTT; D: .; V: TRBV29-1; J: TRBJ1-5; size: many
CDR3: CASSESTGGTGNTIYF; DNA: TGCGCCAGCAGTGAGTCAACAGGGGGGACTGGAAACACCATATATTTT; D: TRBD1; V: TRBV10-1; J: TRBJ1-3; size: .
CDR3: CASSLNPHEQYF; DNA: TGTGCCAGCAGCTTAAACCCCCACGAGCAGTACTTC; D: .; V: TRBV7-2; J: TRBJ2-7; size: many
CDR3: CSVGQRTNYGYTF; DNA: TGCAGCGTGGGACAGAGAACTAACTATGGCTACACCTTC; D: TRBD1; V: TRBV29-1; J: TRBJ1-2; size: .
CDR3: CASTRGPYEQYF; DNA: TGTGCCAGCACGCGGGGGCCGTACGAGCAGTACTTC; D: .; V: TRBV6-6; J: TRBJ2-7; size: many
CDR3: CASSFGSQANTEAFF; DNA: TGTGCCAGCAGCTTTGGGTCACAGGCGAACACTGAAGCTTTCTTT; D: .; V: TRBV9; J: TRBJ1-1; size: .
CDR3: CASSLDRTGIFANEKLFF; DNA: TGTGCCAGCAGCTTAGACAGGACAGGGATATTCGCTAATGAAAAACTGTTTTTT; D: TRBD1; V: TRBV5-5; J: TRBJ1-4; size: many
CDR3: CSARGYSNQPQHF; DNA: TGCAGTGCTAGGGGGTATAGCAATCAGCCCCAGCATTTT; D: .; V: TRBV20-1; J: TRBJ1-5; size: few
CDR3: CASSFSWDRVGEKLFF; DNA: TGTGCCAGCAGTTTCTCCTGGGACAGGGTGGGTGAAAAACTGTTTTTT; D: TRBD1; V: TRBV6-6; J: TRBJ1-4; size: few
CDR3: CASSKTSGKTQYF; DNA: TGTGCCAGCAGTAAGACTAGCGGAAAGACCCAGTACTTC; D: TRBD2; V: TRBV12-3/TRBV12-4; J: TRBJ2-5; size: many
CDR3: CASSLSWGAGDEQFF; DNA: TGTGCCAGCAGCTTGTCTTGGGGGGCGGGCGATGAGCAGTTCTTC; D: .; V: TRBV5-5; J: TRBJ2-1; size: many
CDR3: CASSTRTTPRSTDTQYF; DNA: TGTGCCAGCAGCACAAGGACCACTCCCCGGAGCACAGATACGCAGTATTTT; D: .; V: TRBV5-5; J: TRBJ2-3; size: many
CDR3: CASSSRTGGFPLFF; DNA: TGTGCCAGCAGCTCTCGGACAGGGGGCTTTCCGCTGTTTTTT; D: TRBD1; V: TRBV9; J: TRBJ1-4; size: many
CDR3: CASSGQGGRSTEAFF; DNA: TGCGCCAGCAGCGGACAGGGTGGACGGAGCACTGAAGCTTTCTTT; D: TRBD1; V: TRBV5-1; J: TRBJ1-1; size: many
CDR3: CASSSGQGAGEQYF; DNA: TGCGCCAGCAGCTCTGGACAGGGGGCCGGAGAGCAGTACTTC; D: TRBD1; V: TRBV5-1; J: TRBJ2-7; size: few
CDR3: CASTPTLGNVWIYGYTF; DNA: TGCGCCAGCACCCCCACGCTGGGAAATGTATGGATCTATGGCTACACCTTC; D: .; V: TRBV10-2; J: TRBJ1-2; size: many
CDR3: CASRHRVIGAGANVLTF; DNA: TGTGCCAGCAGGCACCGGGTTATAGGGGCCGGGGCCAACGTCCTGACTTTC; D: .; V: TRBV28; J: TRBJ2-6; size: many
CDR3: CASSTGGIYNEQFF; DNA: TGTGCCAGCAGCACCGGGGGGATCTACAATGAGCAGTTCTTC; D: TRBD2; V: TRBV7-2; J: TRBJ2-1; size: .
CDR3: CASSYTGTYGYTF; DNA: TGTGCCAGCAGCTACACAGGGACCTATGGCTACACCTTC; D: .; V: TRBV11-2; J: TRBJ1-2; size: many
CDR3: CASSPINGERSSYNEQFF; DNA: TGTGCCAGCTCACCGATAAATGGGGAGCGCAGCTCCTACAATGAGCAGTTCTTC; D: .; V: TRBV18; J: TRBJ2-1; size: .
CDR3: CASSLVLYQETQYF; DNA: TGTGCCAGCAGCTTGGTGCTGTACCAAGAGACCCAGTACTTC; D: .; V: TRBV5-6; J: TRBJ2-5; size: many
CDR3: CASSLDRVNNEQFF; DNA: TGTGCCAGCAGTTTAGACAGGGTAAACAATGAGCAGTTCTTC; D: .; V: TRBV12-3/TRBV12-4; J: TRBJ2-1; size: many
CDR3: CSARDAPSGGYNEQFF; DNA: TGCAGTGCTAGAGATGCTCCTAGCGGGGGTTACAATGAGCAGTTCTTC; D: TRBD2; V: TRBV20-1; J: TRBJ2-1; size: many
CDR3: CSVLGQTNYGYTF; DNA: TGCAGCGTTTTGGGACAGACGAATTATGGCTACACCTTC; D: TRBD1; V: TRBV29-1; J: TRBJ1-2; size: many
CDR3: CASSLGWRGNEQFF; DNA: TGTGCCAGCAGCTTAGGTTGGAGGGGCAATGAGCAGTTCTTC; D: .; V: TRBV11-3; J: TRBJ2-1; size: many
CDR3: CSARERGGIQYF; DNA: TGCAGTGCTAGAGAACGGGGCGGCATTCAGTACTTC; D: .; V: TRBV20-1; J: TRBJ2-4; size: many
CDR3: CASSPRQGMNTEAFF; DNA: TGTGCCAGCAGCCCCCGACAGGGTATGAACACTGAAGCTTTCTTT; D: TRBD1; V: TRBV7-9; J: TRBJ1-1; size: many
CDR3: CASSKATGYETQYF; DNA: TGCGCCAGCAGCAAAGCGACAGGGTACGAGACCCAGTACTTC; D: TRBD1; V: TRBV5-1; J: TRBJ2-5; size: many
CDR3: CASSFEMVATDTQYF; DNA: TGCGCCAGCAGCTTTGAGATGGTAGCCACAGATACGCAGTATTTT; D: .; V: TRBV5-1; J: TRBJ2-3; size: many
CDR3: CSARGISGDQETQYF; DNA: TGCAGTGCTAGGGGGATTAGCGGGGACCAAGAGACCCAGTACTTC; D: TRBD2; V: TRBV20-1; J: TRBJ2-5; size: many
CDR3: CASSRPNTIYF; DNA: TGTGCCAGCAGTCGGCCGAACACCATATATTTT; D: .; V: TRBV12-3/TRBV12-4; J: TRBJ1-3; size: many
CDR3: CASSLFKQDSLDYGYTF; DNA: TGTGCCAGCAGCTTATTCAAACAGGACTCCTTAGACTATGGCTACACCTTC; D: .; V: TRBV7-8; J: TRBJ1-2; size: many
CDR3: CAWKQTGGNQPQHF; DNA: TGTGCCTGGAAACAGACAGGGGGCAATCAGCCCCAGCATTTT; D: TRBD1; V: TRBV30; J: TRBJ1-5; size: few
CDR3: CSARVREYQPQNF; DNA: TGCAGTGCTAGAGTTCGAGAATATCAGCCCCAGAATTTT; D: .; V: TRBV20-1; J: TRBJ1-5; size: .
CDR3: CASSQVGQNQPQHF; DNA: TGTGCCAGCAGCCAAGTGGGACAGAATCAGCCCCAGCATTTT; D: TRBD1; V: TRBV7-9; J: TRBJ1-5; size: many
CDR3: CASSQDWSYEQYF; DNA: TGCGCCAGCAGCCAAGATTGGTCCTACGAGCAGTACTTC; D: .; V: TRBV4-3; J: TRBJ2-7; size: many
CDR3: CASSPGQSNEKLFF; DNA: TGTGCCAGCAGTCCGGGACAGAGTAATGAAAAACTGTTTTTT; D: TRBD1; V: TRBV5-4; J: TRBJ1-4; size: many
CDR3: CASGYIGGYGYTF; DNA: TGTGCCAGCGGATATATAGGCGGGTACGGCTACACCTTC; D: .; V: TRBV2; J: TRBJ1-2; size: many
CDR3: CASSQVIETQYF; DNA: TGTGCCAGCAGCCAAGTTATAGAGACCCAGTACTTC; D: .; V: TRBV3-1; J: TRBJ2-5; size: many
CDR3: CASSLGGYGLAGDKNIQYF; DNA: TGCGCCAGCAGCTTGGGAGGATACGGGTTGGCAGGAGACAAAAACATTCAGTACTTC; D: .; V: TRBV5-1; J: TRBJ2-4; size: many
CDR3: CASSPWAGELFF; DNA: TGTGCCAGCAGCCCATGGGCCGGGGAGCTGTTTTTT; D: .; V: TRBV12-3/TRBV12-4; J: TRBJ2-2; size: many
CDR3: CSARVFGGNTEAFF; DNA: TGCAGTGCTAGAGTATTTGGGGGAAACACTGAAGCTTTCTTT; D: .; V: TRBV20-1; J: TRBJ1-1; size: many
CDR3: CASSSGDGSTEAFF; DNA: TGCGCCAGCAGCAGTGGGGACGGGAGTACTGAAGCTTTCTTT; D: .; V: TRBV5-1; J: TRBJ1-1; size: few
CDR3: CAISEGPGQPNIQYF; DNA: TGTGCCATCAGTGAGGGGCCGGGACAGCCCAACATTCAGTACTTC; D: TRBD1; V: TRBV10-3; J: TRBJ2-4; size: many